A single sample is the source of the 29 T cell receptor beta chains below, sequenced in a study of cytomegalovirus exposure and HLA in healthy donors. 60 Vbeta and 13 Jbeta primers were used in PCR. Using immunoSEQ multiplex PCR, the repertoire was profiled, and TCRdb retains in-frame clones only, with some absent. The repertoire shows roughly 46,000 clones; the top ten hold under 1.3%. Source material: PBMCs. The source of these receptors is a woman aged 40 to 50 in good health and CMV-seronegative.

This chain connects TRBV7-9 to TRBJ2-7; 8 nucleotides match TRBD2. The J segment lost 3 bases and the V segment lost 5 bases, leaving 18 bases of the junction unmatched. CDR1 and CDR2 from the germline V gene are SEHNR and FQNEAQ (reference sequence). CDR3 length equals 18 residues. The CDR3 coding sequence is TGTGCCAGCAGCCCCACCCCTCTTACTAGCGGAACTTTCTACGAGCAGTACTTC. Protein product: CASSPTPLTSGTFYEQYF. The whole variable domain, filled in from reference TRBV7-9 and TRBJ2-7, reads DTGVSQNPRHKITKRGQNVTFRCDPISEHNRLYWYRQTLGQGPEFLTYFQNEAQLEKSRLLSDRFSAERPKGSFSTLEIQRTEQGDSAMYLCASSPTPLTSGTFYEQYFGPGTRLTVT.

The genes are TRBV4-2 and TRBJ2-2, with D maybe TRBD2 (7 bases). Per the germline V gene, CDR1 is LGHNA and CDR2 is YNFKEQ. The CDR3 extends over 17 amino acids. The V end was cut by 3 bases, the J end by 4 bases, with 18 bases between. The CDR3 DNA reads TGTGCCAGCAGCCACACTGGGGGGGCTACGGGCACCGGGGAGCTGTTTTTT. It specifies CASSHTGGATGTGELFF.

The rearrangement uses TRBV28 and TRBJ2-5; TRBD2 aligns across 7 bases. V dropped 5 bases and J dropped 0; count of bases not matched to a gene: 6. The CDR3 is made up of 15 amino acids. Per the germline V gene, CDR1 is MDHEN and CDR2 is SYDVKM. Here the CDR3 reads CASSPWGGDQETQYF. DNA for the CDR3: TGTGCCAGCAGTCCCTGGGGGGGGGACCAAGAGACCCAGTACTTC. Looking up the rest from reference TRBV28 and TRBJ2-5 gives the full variable domain: DVKVTQSSRYLVKRTGEKVFLECVQDMDHENMFWYRQDPGLGLRLIYFSYDVKMKEKGDIPEGYSVSREKKERFSLILESASTNQTSMYLCASSPWGGDQETQYFGPGTRLLVL.

The CDR3 DNA reads TGTGCCAGCAGCCGCGACAGCTACGAGCAGTACTTC. Its translation is CASSRDSYEQYF. The V call is TRBV11-3, the J call TRBJ2-7; maybe TRBD1 (5 bases). V was trimmed by 5 bases and J by 3 bases, leaving 8 bases between them. This CDR3 contains 12 residues. Germline V gene lookup returns CDR1 SGHNT and CDR2 YENEEA. Together with reference TRBV11-3 and TRBJ2-7, the CDR3 gives the full variable domain: EAGVVQSPRYKIIEKKQPVAFWCNPISGHNTLYWYLQNLGQGPELLIRYENEEAVDDSQLPKDRFSAERLKGVDSTLKIQPAELGDSAVYLCASSRDSYEQYFGPGTRLTVT.

The rearrangement joins TRBV29-1 to TRBJ2-7, with TRBD2 identical over 11 bases. The V gene's germline CDR1 is SQVTM and CDR2 ANQGSEA. This CDR3 contains 20 residues. V shed 4 bases, J shed 2 bases, and the junction held 22 bases outside the gene matches. Here the CDR3 reads CSVGLYRFPSGRTYAYEQYF. CDR3 sequence (DNA): TGCAGCGTTGGACTATATCGGTTTCCTAGCGGGAGGACCTACGCCTACGAGCAGTACTTC.

The V gene is TRBV4-1, the J gene TRBJ2-1, with TRBD1 matching over 7 bases. The CDR3 covers 16 residues. The V segment lost 8 bases and the J segment 5 bases; nucleotides outside the gene matches: 15. Germline-derived CDR1 and CDR2 are MGHRA and YSYEKL. As DNA, the CDR3 is TGCGCCAGCTCCCCCGTTTCCGGGACAGCCGACAATGAGCAGTTCTTC. It is translated as CASSPVSGTADNEQFF.

This rearrangement joins TRBV29-1 to TRBJ2-1; 12 nucleotides align to TRBD2. CDR1 SQVTM and CDR2 ANQGSEA come from the germline V gene. This CDR3 spans 15 amino acids. V gave up 6 bases and J gave up 9 bases; unmatched junction bases: 12. In nucleotides, the CDR3 is TGCAGCGTCTGGACTAGCGGGAAGGAAGTTGGTGAGCAGTTCTTC. It codes for CSVWTSGKEVGEQFF.

The gene calls are TRBV28 and TRBJ2-6; possible D gene TRBD1, 6 bases. The V end was cut by 10 bases, the J end by 1 base, with 17 bases between. This CDR3 is built from 16 residues. Germline V CDR1 and CDR2: MDHEN, SYDVKM. The CDR3 DNA follows: TGTGCCACGATCGCGACAACAGGGTCTGGGGCCAACGTCCTGACTTTC. Translation: CATIATTGSGANVLTF. Looking up the rest from reference TRBV28 and TRBJ2-6 gives the full variable domain: DVKVTQSSRYLVKRTGEKVFLECVQDMDHENMFWYRQDPGLGLRLIYFSYDVKMKEKGDIPEGYSVSREKKERFSLILESASTNQTSMYLCATIATTGSGANVLTFGAGSRLTVL.

The CDR3 coding sequence is TGCGCCAGCAGGCGAGCGCAGGGAAGCTTGAAAAATGAAAAACTGTTTTTT. It yields the protein CASRRAQGSLKNEKLFF. J is TRBJ1-4 and V is TRBV5-1, with D maybe TRBD1 (5 bases). This CDR3 has 17 amino acids. Trimming pared 5 bases from V and 5 bases from J, leaving 22 bases between. In germline, CDR1 is SGHRS, CDR2 YFSETQ.

This sequence joins TRBV7-9 and TRBJ2-1; D may be TRBD1 (6 bases). V lost 1 base and J 5 bases, leaving 9 bases between the germline ends. Germline CDR1 is SEHNR and CDR2 is FQNEAQ (reference sequence). The CDR3 has 14 amino acids. CDR3 DNA sequence: TGTGCCAGCAGCTTAGAGGGGGAGAACAATGAGCAGTTCTTC. This translates into CASSLEGENNEQFF. Together with reference TRBV7-9 and TRBJ2-1, the CDR3 gives the full variable domain: DTGVSQNPRHKITKRGQNVTFRCDPISEHNRLYWYRQTLGQGPEFLTYFQNEAQLEKSRLLSDRFSAERPKGSFSTLEIQRTEQGDSAMYLCASSLEGENNEQFFGPGTRLTVL.

The chain recombines TRBV9 with TRBJ1-2; D not resolved. The CDR3 length is 14 residues. V was clipped by 0 bases and J by 2 bases, with 8 bases between them. Germline-derived CDR1 and CDR2 are SGDLS and YYNGEE. The CDR3 region has the DNA TGTGCCAGCAGCGTAGCTTCGTCGAACTATGGCTACACCTTC. Its protein product is CASSVASSNYGYTF.

For this clone: The junction does not match germline at one end; this may be a read error. The CDR3 region is CASSPLPGKVEDFF. DNA for the CDR3: TGTGCCAGCTCACCATTGCCAGGGAAGGTAGAAGATTTCTTT. V usage is TRBV18 and J usage is TRBJ1-1; possibly TRBD1 for D (5 bases). This CDR3 region has 14 residues. CDR1 and CDR2 from the germline V gene are KGHSH and LQKENI.

The chain is built from TRBV6-1 and TRBJ1-2; 9 bases fit TRBD1. Trimming at V came to 4 bases and at J to 6 bases, leaving 9 bases not matched to a gene. The CDR3 contains 15 residues. CDR1 and CDR2 (germline): MNHNS, SASEGT. The CDR3 sequence is CASSGWDREKNGYTF. Written as DNA, the CDR3 is TGTGCCAGCAGTGGATGGGACAGGGAAAAGAATGGCTACACCTTC.

The chain has TRBV5-6 and TRBJ2-3; TRBD2 aligns across 10 bases. The CDR3 is 18 residues long. V trimming: 1 base; J trimming: 4 bases; junction bases outside the gene matches: 12. Germline CDR1 and CDR2: SGHDT and YYEEEE. Here the CDR3 DNA reads TGTGCCAGCAGCTTGCCACTAGCGGGGCGGTTTCGGGCAGATACGCAGTATTTT. As protein: CASSLPLAGRFRADTQYF.

V is TRBV7-3 and J is TRBJ2-1; weak D call: TRBD2 (6 bases). Germline V gene sequence: CDR1 SGHTA, CDR2 FQGTGA. Trimming removed 4 bases from V and 0 bases from J, with 10 bases in between. The length of the CDR3 is 15 residues. CDR3 region: CASSYSGSSYNEQFF. CDR3 nucleotides: TGTGCCAGCAGCTATAGCGGAAGCTCCTACAATGAGCAGTTCTTC.

J is TRBJ2-7 and V is TRBV5-6; 8 positions match TRBD1. The germline CDR1 and CDR2 sequences are SGHDT and YYEEEE. This CDR3 comprises 14 residues. The junction had 6 bases not matched to a gene; V was cut back by 4 bases and J by 3 bases. In DNA, the CDR3 is TGTGCCAGCAGCCGACAGGGGAAGAACTACGAGCAGTACTTC. Amino acid sequence: CASSRQGKNYEQYF.

The rearrangement links TRBV18 to TRBJ1-2; TRBD1 aligns across 7 bases. Losses at the gene ends were 5 bases for V and 1 base for J; bases not matched to a gene: 10. The CDR3 totals 16 residues. CDR1 and CDR2 from the germline V gene are KGHSH and LQKENI. In nucleotides, the CDR3 is TGTGCCAGCTCAGGGCGACAGGGACGTTTTAACTATGGCTACACCTTC. Translated: CASSGRQGRFNYGYTF. Full variable domain (rest looked up from reference TRBV18 and TRBJ1-2): NAGVMQNPRHLVRRRGQEARLRCSPMKGHSHVYWYRQLPEEGLKFMVYLQKENIIDESGMPKERFSAEFPKEGPSILRIQQVVRGDSAAYFCASSGRQGRFNYGYTFGSGTRLTVV.

V and J are TRBV14 and TRBJ1-4; 8 bases align to TRBD1. Germline V gene lookup returns CDR1 SGHDN and CDR2 FVKESK. V shed 0 bases and J 8 bases; nucleotides not matched to a gene: 14. This CDR3 spans 18 amino acids. The CDR3 protein is CASSQDYSGTGGGEKLFF. Here the CDR3 DNA reads TGTGCCAGCAGCCAAGACTACTCCGGGACAGGAGGAGGGGAAAAACTGTTTTTT.

The chain is built from TRBV18 and TRBJ1-1, with 7 bases fitting TRBD1. The CDR3 sequence is 15 residues long. V lost 3 bases and J lost 5; bases outside the gene matches: 9. Germline V gene sequence: CDR1 KGHSH, CDR2 LQKENI. DNA of the CDR3: TGTGCCAGCTCACCGGGTGTCGAGGGGGCAACTGAAGCTTTCTTT. This encodes CASSPGVEGATEAFF. Supplemented by reference TRBV18 and TRBJ1-1, the full variable domain reads NAGVMQNPRHLVRRRGQEARLRCSPMKGHSHVYWYRQLPEEGLKFMVYLQKENIIDESGMPKERFSAEFPKEGPSILRIQQVVRGDSAAYFCASSPGVEGATEAFFGQGTRLTVV.

V is TRBV5-1 and J is TRBJ2-5; TRBD2 agrees at 14 bases. CDR1 SGHRS and CDR2 YFSETQ come from the germline V gene. The CDR3 covers 16 residues. With 6 bases clipped from V and 5 bases from J, the junction kept 9 bases outside the gene matches. The CDR3 sequence is CASIPGLAGGWETQYF. Written as DNA, the CDR3 is TGCGCCAGCATCCCCGGACTAGCGGGAGGTTGGGAGACCCAGTACTTC.

The chain joins TRBV27 to TRBJ2-7; TRBD2 agrees at 11 bases. Germline V gene lookup returns CDR1 MNHEY and CDR2 SMNVEV (reference sequence). Germline trimming cut 2 bases from V and 3 bases from J; bases unmatched to any gene: 3. This CDR3 contains 15 residues. The CDR3, as DNA: TGTGCCAGCAGTTTAAACCTAGCGGGAGGCTACGAGCAGTACTTC. The encoded protein is CASSLNLAGGYEQYF.

The chain uses TRBV4-3 and TRBJ2-2; D is unresolved. Germline loops: CDR1 LGHNA, CDR2 YSLEER. The CDR3 has 15 amino acids. V was cut by 0 bases and J by 7 bases, with 12 bases left in between. CDR3 region: CASSQEPLNLGELFF. CDR3 DNA sequence: TGCGCCAGCAGCCAAGAACCCCTAAACCTCGGGGAGCTGTTTTTT.

The rearrangement uses TRBV7-3 and TRBJ2-1; D remains unclear. V was shortened by 1 base and J by 4 bases, with 8 bases between the two germline ends. CDR1 is SGHTA and CDR2 is FQGTGA in the germline V gene. CDR3 length: 14 amino acids. The DNA of the CDR3 is TGTGCCAGCAGCTTAAATCCTCCTTACAATGAGCAGTTCTTC. Its protein product is CASSLNPPYNEQFF.

For this clone: Germline is not matched at one junction end, which may reflect a read error. J is TRBJ2-7 and V is TRBV2; 10 bases are shared with TRBD1. The CDR3 totals 16 residues. Per germline, CDR1 SNHLY and CDR2 FYNNEI. The CDR3 region is CASRTQPGQGRHEQSF. CDR3 nucleotides: TGTGCCAGCAGGACCCAGCCGGGACAGGGGCGACACGAGCAGTCCTTC.

This chain joins TRBV6-6 and TRBJ1-5; 8 positions agree with TRBD1. This CDR3 comprises 14 residues. The junction had 5 bases not matched to a gene; V was cut back by 5 bases and J by 5 bases. Germline CDR1 is MNHNY and CDR2 is SVGAGI (reference sequence). The CDR3 DNA reads TGTGCCAGCAGTCCAGGGGGCGCAGATCAGCCCCAGCATTTT. This sequence encodes CASSPGGADQPQHF.

This chain connects TRBV5-1 to TRBJ2-1, with D perhaps matching TRBD1 (6 bases). Trimming cost V 7 bases and J 5 bases, with 16 bases left between them. The CDR3 length is 14 residues. Germline lookup yields CDR1 SGHRS and CDR2 YFSETQ. CDR3: CASGEQGMHNEQFF. CDR3 coding DNA: TGCGCCAGCGGGGAACAGGGAATGCACAATGAGCAGTTCTTC.

This rearrangement joins TRBV9 to TRBJ2-7; 10 nucleotides agree with TRBD1. The CDR3 contains 15 residues. Trimming at V came to 4 bases and at J to 5 bases, leaving 9 bases not matched to a gene. Germline loops: CDR1 SGDLS, CDR2 YYNGEE. This CDR3 is CASSLEGQGSHEQYF. CDR3 nucleotides: TGTGCCAGCAGCCTTGAGGGACAGGGGAGCCACGAGCAGTACTTC.

The chain recombines TRBV19 with TRBJ1-5; no firm D call. CDR1 is LNHDA, CDR2 SQIVND, per germline (reference sequence). The CDR3 is made up of 15 amino acids. Trimming shortened V by 0 bases and J by 6 bases, and 12 bases separated the two germline ends. CDR3 DNA: TGTGCCAGTAGTATAGAAGCAAGCGGAAGTCAGCCCCAGCATTTT. Translating gives CASSIEASGSQPQHF.

The chain couples TRBV5-1 to TRBJ1-2; D possibly corresponds to TRBD1 (5 bases). V gave up 4 bases and J gave up 5 bases, with 15 bases separating them. Per the germline V gene, CDR1 is SGHRS and CDR2 is YFSETQ. This CDR3 region has 14 residues. The CDR3 DNA is TGCGCCAGCAGCACCCACAGGTTTGAGTATGGCTACACCTTC. As protein: CASSTHRFEYGYTF.